This paragraph reports one T cell receptor (beta chain). The data were taken from a study of blood T cell repertoires in COVID-19. Original methodology: Amplified reference gene primers provided the basis for estimating nucleated cell counts. Produced via immunoSEQ multiplex PCR; TCRdb's table is partial and in-frame only. That table gives V, J and clone size, and the DNA gave D and trimming. The sample gives roughly 50,000 clones, just over 85% of which show up once; 11% to 15% is in the top ten. Germline CDR1 MGHRA, CDR2 YSYEKL. The trim removed 0 bases at V and 8 bases at J, leaving 20 bases unmatched. This CDR3 contains 20 residues.

Sequencing used peripheral blood. The chain carries TRBV4-1 and TRBJ1-2; 11 bases agree with TRBD1. The origin of this receptor is a man aged 65 to 85 with acute or convalescent COVID-19. CDR3 in DNA: TGCGCCAGCAGCCAAGATCGCGGATCCGGGACAGGGGGAGCAGCGTGGGGCTACACCTTC. It codes for CASSQDRGSGTGGAAWGYTF.